This T cell receptor (beta chain) was captured in a study of neoadjuvant anti-PD-1 for oral cavity cancer. Time point noted: after neoadjuvant nivolumab, at surgical resection. Measured with immunoSEQ multiplex PCR; TCRdb has only the in-frame clones, and not every one. This sample has some 33,000 clones, with approximately 80% found just once. The germline gives CDR1 LNHNV, CDR2 YYDKDF (reference sequence). J lost 0 bases, V lost 2 bases, and 4 bases had no gene match. This CDR3 has 17 residues. Sequenced material: PBMCs, taken after nivolumab (anti-PD-1) treatment. The chain has TRBV15 and TRBJ1-6, with 7 bases aligning to TRBD1. This clonotype originated in a person aged 40-85 years with oral cavity squamous cell carcinoma. This CDR3 reads CATSRPGQLSYNSPLHF. The CDR3 DNA reads TGTGCCACCAGCAGACCGGGACAGCTCTCCTATAATTCACCCCTCCACTTT.